The T cell receptor (beta chain) under discussion was sequenced for a study of T-cell reconstitution after alpha-beta-depleted transplantation in children (dated by TCRdb to the mid-2010s). About the study as a whole: The study quantitatively tracked T-cell immune reconstitution after TCRalphabeta/CD19-depleted allogeneic hematopoietic cell transplantation in children using TCR repertoire profiling.

This clonotype has more than one count but fewer than ten. Its cognate antigen has yet to be identified. No quality values exist for individual bases; no much larger clone is one base distant. There are 12 amino acids in the CDR3, from cysteine to phenylalanine inclusive. The only DNA kept is the CDR3, 36 bases in frame from the first base. Via the germline V gene (reference sequence), CDR1 is DFQATT and CDR2 SNEGSKA. A distance of 10 bases separates the germline ends of V and J, which lose 7 bases and 4 bases respectively. Library construction relied on PCR. The sequencer was an Illumina HiSeq 2500. TCR library preparation used molecular barcoding, with unique molecular identifiers applied to normalize quantification of the TCRbeta repertoire. The public reads were reprocessed in TCRdb via fastp at Q25 and MiXCR, keeping in-frame beta chains. When rows share a CDR3 protein, they turn into one entry using the most common DNA and genes. The sample contains around 700,000 distinct CDR3 sequences, under 15% of them found a single time. Jointly, the top ten make up around 0.79% of the sample.

This specimen's treatment or condition label, per the study, means: allogeneic hematopoietic cell transplantation with graft depleted of TCRalphabeta T cells and CD19 B cells. TCRalphabeta/CD19-depleted allogeneic hematopoietic cell grafts were given to the transplant recipients, all of whom were children. Paper-wide results and their limitations: Apparently early alphabetaT-cell count recovery about two months after transplant reportedly relied on only several hundred rapidly expanded clones derived from non-depleted graft cells. The high TCRbeta diversity at day 60 in some patients was ascribed to recipient T cells and intrathymic progenitors that had survived conditioning. Over subsequent months, a decline in hyperexpanded clone frequencies was noted, and after one year, T-cell counts and TCRbeta diversity were mostly ascribed to newly produced T cells.

The clonotype originates from a girl between 2 and 10 years old with congenital amegakaryocytic thrombocytopenia, due to receive a stem cell transplant. The material was PBMCs, obtained before TCRalphabeta/CD19-depleted stem cell transplant. The chain joins TRBV20-1 to TRBJ2-2; no D gene is confidently identified. The bases are TGCAGTGGGCTAACCGGCACCGGGGAGCTGTTTTTT. Its protein reads: CSGLTGTGELFF.